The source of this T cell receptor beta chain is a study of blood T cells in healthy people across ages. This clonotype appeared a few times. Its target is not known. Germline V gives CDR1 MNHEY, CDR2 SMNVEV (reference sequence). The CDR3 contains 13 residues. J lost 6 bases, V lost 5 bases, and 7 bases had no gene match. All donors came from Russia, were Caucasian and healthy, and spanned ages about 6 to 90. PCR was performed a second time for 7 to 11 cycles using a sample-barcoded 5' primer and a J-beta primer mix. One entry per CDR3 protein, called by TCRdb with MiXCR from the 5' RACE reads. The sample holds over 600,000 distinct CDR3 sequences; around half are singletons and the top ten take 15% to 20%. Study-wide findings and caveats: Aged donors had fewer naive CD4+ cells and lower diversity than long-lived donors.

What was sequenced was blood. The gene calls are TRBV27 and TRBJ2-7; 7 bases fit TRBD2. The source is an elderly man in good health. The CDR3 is CASSPERGLEQYF. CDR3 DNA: TGTGCCAGCAGTCCCGAGCGGGGTCTCGAGCAGTACTTC.